Listed below are T cell receptor beta chains from one sample, sequenced in a study of T cell responses to AZD1222 COVID-19 vaccine. Profiling relied on immunoSEQ multiplex PCR, and the TCRdb table lists in-frame clones only, not all of them. Among 95,000 to 150,000 clones listed, around 93% were seen once. The starting material was peripheral blood, obtained 28 days after the second AZD1222 dose. The origin of the receptors is an adult who received the AZD1222 COVID-19 vaccine. Both conserved end residues are part of each CDR3. The D gene is left open where the match is weak. The size of a clone is reported for some rows only, either as once, few or many, or as a class for expanded clones.

clone_size: .
d_call: TRBD2
v_call: TRBV29-1
j_call: TRBJ2-1
cdr3_nt: TGCAGGGGGGGAGGGCCAATTGCAGATGAGCAGTTCTTC
cdr3_aa: CRGGGPIADEQFF

clone_size: .
d_call: TRBD1
v_call: TRBV6-1
j_call: TRBJ2-7
cdr3_nt: TGTGCCAGCAGTGAAGCGGGGACAGGGCCCTACGAGCAGTACTTC
cdr3_aa: CASSEAGTGPYEQYF

clone_size: .
d_call: TRBD1
v_call: TRBV28
j_call: TRBJ2-7
cdr3_nt: TGTGCCAGCAGCTATACCGGGACAGGGGACGAGCAGTACTTC
cdr3_aa: CASSYTGTGDEQYF

clone_size: .
d_call: .
v_call: TRBV18
j_call: TRBJ1-4
cdr3_nt: TGTGCCAGCTCACCACGAAGCTCCGGAAATGAAAAACTGTTTTTT
cdr3_aa: CASSPRSSGNEKLFF

clone_size: .
d_call: .
v_call: TRBV5-4
j_call: TRBJ2-2
cdr3_nt: TGTGCCAGCAGCTTGGCCAGGGTCGACACCGGGGAGCTGTTTTTT
cdr3_aa: CASSLARVDTGELFF

clone_size: .
d_call: .
v_call: TRBV6-5
j_call: TRBJ1-6
cdr3_nt: TGTGCCAGCAGTTTAGGATCCGGGGCCCTAAATTCACCCCTCCACTTT
cdr3_aa: CASSLGSGALNSPLHF

clone_size: .
d_call: .
v_call: TRBV3-1/TRBV3-2
j_call: TRBJ1-2
cdr3_nt: TGTGCCAGCAGCCGACAGCCTTTCTATGGCTACACCTTC
cdr3_aa: CASSRQPFYGYTF

clone_size: .
d_call: .
v_call: TRBV5-1
j_call: TRBJ1-3
cdr3_nt: TGCGCCAGCAGCTTGGGTGGCAGCTGGGGAAACACCATATATTTT
cdr3_aa: CASSLGGSWGNTIYF

clone_size: .
d_call: .
v_call: TRBV12-3/TRBV12-4
j_call: TRBJ2-1
cdr3_nt: TGTGCCAGCAGTTATTCGGGGGGCGAGCAGTTCTTC
cdr3_aa: CASSYSGGEQFF

clone_size: few
d_call: .
v_call: TRBV5-6
j_call: TRBJ1-5
cdr3_nt: TGTGCCAGCAGCAGTGTCTCGGGTAATCAGCCCCAGCATTTT
cdr3_aa: CASSSVSGNQPQHF

clone_size: .
d_call: .
v_call: TRBV12-3/TRBV12-4
j_call: TRBJ2-3
cdr3_nt: TGTGCCAGCGTCACAACTAGCACAGATACGCAGTATTTT
cdr3_aa: CASVTTSTDTQYF

clone_size: .
d_call: .
v_call: TRBV11-2
j_call: TRBJ2-5
cdr3_nt: TGTGCCAGCAGCTTAGCTTTCTCAGGGTACGAGACCCAGTACTTC
cdr3_aa: CASSLAFSGYETQYF

clone_size: .
d_call: .
v_call: TRBV29-1
j_call: TRBJ1-3
cdr3_nt: TGCAGCGTTGTTATGGGATCTGGAAACACCATATATTTT
cdr3_aa: CSVVMGSGNTIYF

clone_size: once
d_call: TRBD2
v_call: TRBV18
j_call: TRBJ2-7
cdr3_nt: TGTGCCAGCTCACCATACGTCGGCGGGAGGTACTCCTACGAGCAGTACTTC
cdr3_aa: CASSPYVGGRYSYEQYF

clone_size: .
d_call: .
v_call: TRBV11-2
j_call: TRBJ1-1
cdr3_nt: TGTGCCAGCAGCTTAGTGATGAACACTGAAGCTTTCTTT
cdr3_aa: CASSLVMNTEAFF

clone_size: .
d_call: TRBD1
v_call: TRBV19
j_call: TRBJ1-1
cdr3_nt: TGTGCCAGTAGTACCCTCCCGGGACAGATGAACACTGAAGCTTTCTTT
cdr3_aa: CASSTLPGQMNTEAFF

clone_size: .
d_call: .
v_call: TRBV28
j_call: TRBJ2-5
cdr3_nt: TGTGCCAGCAGTTTACCCGCCGGGGCCGGACTAGAGACCCAGTACTTC
cdr3_aa: CASSLPAGAGLETQYF

clone_size: .
d_call: TRBD2
v_call: TRBV27
j_call: TRBJ2-2
cdr3_nt: TGTGCCAGCAGTTTGTTCGAGACTAGCGGGAGCGGAACCGGGGAGCTGTTTTTT
cdr3_aa: CASSLFETSGSGTGELFF

clone_size: .
d_call: TRBD1
v_call: TRBV25-1
j_call: TRBJ1-5
cdr3_nt: TGTGCCAGTGGGACAGGGCATCAGCCCCAGCATTTT
cdr3_aa: CASGTGHQPQHF

clone_size: once
d_call: .
v_call: TRBV5-6
j_call: TRBJ2-1
cdr3_nt: TGTGCCAGCACCCGGGACTTGAGCTCCTACAATGAGCAGTTCTTC
cdr3_aa: CASTRDLSSYNEQFF

clone_size: .
d_call: .
v_call: TRBV10-3
j_call: TRBJ2-3
cdr3_nt: TGTGCCATCAAGGACCTCACAGATACGCAGTATTTT
cdr3_aa: CAIKDLTDTQYF

clone_size: .
d_call: .
v_call: TRBV12-3/TRBV12-4
j_call: TRBJ1-1
cdr3_nt: TGTGCCAGCAGTATACCCGCCCCCCCGGGGGCTTTCTTT
cdr3_aa: CASSIPAPPGAFF

clone_size: .
d_call: TRBD1
v_call: TRBV9
j_call: TRBJ1-6
cdr3_nt: TGTGCCAGCAGCGCAGGGGGTTCCTATAATTCACCCCTCCACTTT
cdr3_aa: CASSAGGSYNSPLHF

clone_size: .
d_call: .
v_call: TRBV3-1/TRBV3-2
j_call: TRBJ2-3
cdr3_nt: TGTGCCAGCAGCCAAGCGCTAGCGTACTATACGCAGTATTTT
cdr3_aa: CASSQALAYYTQYF

clone_size: once
d_call: TRBD1
v_call: TRBV11-2
j_call: TRBJ1-6
cdr3_nt: TGTGCCAGCAGCTATAGAGGGAGGGGACAGGCACTTTACTCACCCCTCCACTTT
cdr3_aa: CASSYRGRGQALYSPLHF

clone_size: .
d_call: TRBD1
v_call: TRBV5-6
j_call: TRBJ1-2
cdr3_nt: TGTGCCAGCAGCTTTACAGGGGGCGCCTATGGCTACACCTTC
cdr3_aa: CASSFTGGAYGYTF

clone_size: .
d_call: TRBD1
v_call: TRBV9
j_call: TRBJ1-1
cdr3_nt: TGTGCCAGCAGCACGGGACAGAGATACACTGAAGCTTTCTTT
cdr3_aa: CASSTGQRYTEAFF

clone_size: .
d_call: TRBD1
v_call: TRBV6-6
j_call: TRBJ2-4
cdr3_nt: TGTGCCAGCAGAGCGGACAGGAAGAGTGGGGAAAACATTCAGTACTTC
cdr3_aa: CASRADRKSGENIQYF

clone_size: once
d_call: .
v_call: TRBV4-2
j_call: TRBJ2-1
cdr3_nt: TGTGCCAGCACGGGGGAACAGTTCTTC
cdr3_aa: CASTGEQFF

clone_size: .
d_call: .
v_call: TRBV3-1/TRBV3-2
j_call: TRBJ2-2
cdr3_nt: TGTGCCAGCAGCCAAGAAGGGGTCGCCGGGGAGCTGTTTTTT
cdr3_aa: CASSQEGVAGELFF

clone_size: .
d_call: .
v_call: TRBV24-1
j_call: TRBJ2-5
cdr3_nt: TGTGCCACCAGTGATTTGAACTCTGAGATCCAAGAGACCCAGTACTTC
cdr3_aa: CATSDLNSEIQETQYF

clone_size: once
d_call: .
v_call: TRBV10-3
j_call: TRBJ2-3
cdr3_nt: TGTGCCATCAAGACCAGGACCACAGATACGCAGTATTTT
cdr3_aa: CAIKTRTTDTQYF

clone_size: .
d_call: TRBD1
v_call: TRBV11-3
j_call: TRBJ2-7
cdr3_nt: TGTGCCAGCAGCATCGGGACAGGGGAGTTTAACGAGCAGTACTTC
cdr3_aa: CASSIGTGEFNEQYF

clone_size: .
d_call: .
v_call: TRBV5-1
j_call: TRBJ1-2
cdr3_nt: TGCGCCAGCAGCCCAGGAAACTTGGCGACAGACTCCTATGGCTACACCTTC
cdr3_aa: CASSPGNLATDSYGYTF

clone_size: .
d_call: .
v_call: TRBV6-6
j_call: TRBJ1-2
cdr3_nt: TGTGCCAGCAGCTCAGAAATCCCCGCCCAGGGCTATGGCTACACCTTC
cdr3_aa: CASSSEIPAQGYGYTF

clone_size: once
d_call: .
v_call: TRBV12-5
j_call: TRBJ1-2
cdr3_nt: TGTGCTAGTGCGGGGCAGTCAAACTATGGCTACACCTTC
cdr3_aa: CASAGQSNYGYTF

clone_size: once
d_call: TRBD1
v_call: TRBV23-1
j_call: TRBJ1-2
cdr3_nt: TGCGCCAGCAGTCTAAGACAGGGCGACATAGCTAACTATGGCTACACCTTC
cdr3_aa: CASSLRQGDIANYGYTF

clone_size: .
d_call: .
v_call: TRBV28
j_call: TRBJ2-7
cdr3_nt: TGTGCCAGCAGTTTCGGCGGGACCAGTGTCGGCGAGCAGTACTTC
cdr3_aa: CASSFGGTSVGEQYF

clone_size: .
d_call: TRBD1
v_call: TRBV5-4
j_call: TRBJ2-7
cdr3_nt: TGTGCCAGCAGCCACGGGACAGGGTACCCCTACGAGCAGTACTTC
cdr3_aa: CASSHGTGYPYEQYF

clone_size: .
d_call: TRBD2
v_call: TRBV19
j_call: TRBJ2-2
cdr3_nt: TGTGCCAGCCGGGATGTTTCAGGGAGGGTCACCGGGGAGCTGTTTTTT
cdr3_aa: CASRDVSGRVTGELFF

clone_size: .
d_call: .
v_call: TRBV3-1/TRBV3-2
j_call: TRBJ2-5
cdr3_nt: TGTGCCAGCAGCTCCCGGACAGCCCTACCGCCGGGAGAGACCCAGTACTTC
cdr3_aa: CASSSRTALPPGETQYF

clone_size: .
d_call: .
v_call: TRBV5-1
j_call: TRBJ2-1
cdr3_nt: TGCGCCAGCAGCTCCGGGACGTCGGGTAATGAGCAGTTCTTC
cdr3_aa: CASSSGTSGNEQFF

clone_size: .
d_call: .
v_call: TRBV27
j_call: TRBJ2-1
cdr3_nt: TGTGCCAGCAATCCCGCTAGCTCCGTCTACAATGAGCAGTTCTTC
cdr3_aa: CASNPASSVYNEQFF

clone_size: .
d_call: .
v_call: TRBV5-6
j_call: TRBJ1-2
cdr3_nt: TGTGCCAGCAGTTATAACTATGGCTACACCTTC
cdr3_aa: CASSYNYGYTF

clone_size: .
d_call: .
v_call: TRBV29-1
j_call: TRBJ1-3
cdr3_nt: TGCAGCGTTGTGCTGGGGGCGAGGGACGGCTACACCATATATTTT
cdr3_aa: CSVVLGARDGYTIYF

clone_size: .
d_call: .
v_call: TRBV6-5
j_call: TRBJ1-5
cdr3_nt: TGTGCCAGCAGTTACTTTGAGGGTTCTCAGCCCCAGCATTTT
cdr3_aa: CASSYFEGSQPQHF

clone_size: .
d_call: TRBD1
v_call: TRBV9
j_call: TRBJ1-6
cdr3_nt: TGTGCCAGCAGCCCAGGACAGGGGGGATCACCCCTCCACTTT
cdr3_aa: CASSPGQGGSPLHF

clone_size: .
d_call: .
v_call: TRBV3-1/TRBV3-2
j_call: TRBJ2-7
cdr3_nt: TGTGCCAGCAGCGGCCGGGACTGGGTAGTTTGGGAGCAGTACTTC
cdr3_aa: CASSGRDWVVWEQYF

clone_size: .
d_call: .
v_call: TRBV2
j_call: TRBJ2-2
cdr3_nt: TGTGCCAGCGGTCGGGTGACCGGGGAGCTGTTTTTT
cdr3_aa: CASGRVTGELFF

clone_size: .
d_call: .
v_call: TRBV18
j_call: TRBJ1-2
cdr3_nt: TGTGCCAGCTCACCAACGGCCCTCTATGGCTACACCTTC
cdr3_aa: CASSPTALYGYTF

clone_size: .
d_call: TRBD2
v_call: TRBV5-5
j_call: TRBJ2-7
cdr3_nt: TGTGCCAGCAGCTTGGCCGCGGACAGTTGGACTAGCGGGGGCTCCTACGAGCAGTACTTC
cdr3_aa: CASSLAADSWTSGGSYEQYF

clone_size: .
d_call: TRBD2
v_call: TRBV28
j_call: TRBJ2-7
cdr3_nt: TGTGCCTGGGCCGGGACTAGCGGATACGAGCAGTACTTC
cdr3_aa: CAWAGTSGYEQYF

clone_size: .
d_call: TRBD2
v_call: TRBV27
j_call: TRBJ2-1
cdr3_nt: TGTGCCAGCAGCTTACGGGGCACCGGGACTAGCGGGAGGGGGTGGCACAATGAGCAGTTCTTC
cdr3_aa: CASSLRGTGTSGRGWHNEQFF

clone_size: .
d_call: .
v_call: TRBV24-1
j_call: TRBJ2-3
cdr3_nt: TGTGCCACCAGTGATTCTAGGAGGGCATTAACAGATACGCAGTATTTT
cdr3_aa: CATSDSRRALTDTQYF

clone_size: .
d_call: .
v_call: TRBV3-1/TRBV3-2
j_call: TRBJ1-3
cdr3_nt: TGTGCCAGCAGCCCCATAGGTGGAAACACCATATATTTT
cdr3_aa: CASSPIGGNTIYF

clone_size: .
d_call: .
v_call: TRBV6-6
j_call: TRBJ1-1
cdr3_nt: TGTGCCAGCAGACTAAACATGAACACTGAAGCTTTCTTT
cdr3_aa: CASRLNMNTEAFF

clone_size: .
d_call: TRBD1
v_call: TRBV23-1
j_call: TRBJ1-4
cdr3_nt: TGCGCCAGCAGACAGGGGGCTGGGGAAAAACTGTTTTTT
cdr3_aa: CASRQGAGEKLFF

clone_size: .
d_call: .
v_call: TRBV29-1
j_call: TRBJ1-5
cdr3_nt: TGCAGCGTTTATGACACCCGCAATCAGCCCCAGCATTTT
cdr3_aa: CSVYDTRNQPQHF